Reported below is one TCR beta chain. The protocol was immunoSEQ multiplex PCR, while the TCRdb copy is restricted to in-frame clones and leaves out a portion. The sample carries roughly 100,000 clones, approximately 90% recorded once. The data originate from a study of T cell changes during pregnancy in multiple sclerosis. The CDR3 covers 18 residues. Trimming removed 1 base at V and 0 bases at J, with 17 bases between. The germline gives CDR1 LGHNA, CDR2 YNFKEQ. Material: peripheral blood, obtained after pregnancy. This chain links TRBV4-2 with TRBJ2-3; the D gene is possibly TRBD2 (7 bases). The origin of this receptor is a female donor with multiple sclerosis, enrolled in a pregnancy study. CDR3 bases: TGTGCCAGCAGCCAAGGAGGGGGAGCGGGGTATAGCACAGATACGCAGTATTTT. Translating it yields CASSQGGGAGYSTDTQYF.